Given below is one T cell receptor (beta chain) in context. The age range of participants was about 18 to 89 years, with residence in about two dozen US areas. Original analysis: Counts of nucleated cells, estimated from reference gene primer amplification, were obtained. Repertoires were generated with immunoSEQ multiplex PCR, while TCRdb's copy carries only in-frame clones and drops some. V and J calls and clone size follow that table, whereas D and trimming were derived from the DNA. The sample yields approximately 250,000 clones, around 89% seen once. The V gene end was trimmed by 1 base and the J gene end by 5 bases; junction bases not matched to a gene: 4. The germline V gene encodes CDR1 GTSNPN and CDR2 SVGIG (reference sequence). The length of the CDR3 is 14 residues. This sample is part of a study of blood T cell repertoires in COVID-19.

What was sequenced was PBMCs or T cells enriched from blood (not recorded which). The clonotype comes from a woman in her thirties who had recovered from COVID-19. This chain uses TRBV30 with TRBJ1-2; 10 nucleotides line up with TRBD1. CDR3 nucleotides: TGTGCCTGGAGTGGGGACAGGGGCTTTTATGGCTACACCTTC. Translation gives CAWSGDRGFYGYTF.